This T cell receptor (beta chain) stems from a study of OX40 agonist ivuxolimab in advanced cancers. At the level of the study: Those treated in dose escalation had hepatocellular carcinoma, melanoma, renal cell cancer or head and neck cancer. Participants, 82.7% male, averaged about 56 years of age, ranging from roughly 23 to 90.

Findings of the study overall: Among the lowest levels of clonal expansion were found in partial responders at 0.1-3.0 mg/kg. Some nonresponders also had low normalized T-cell clonal expansion.

Worth noting for this clone: Its antigen is undetermined.

Germline V gives CDR1 MNHEY, CDR2 SMNVEV (reference sequence). The CDR3 totals 13 residues. Trimming pared 6 bases from V and 1 base from J, leaving 9 bases between. Some clones are missing from TCRdb's copy, which holds only in-frame ones; the method was immunoSEQ multiplex PCR. This repertoire shows over 45,000 clones, roughly 84% found once; its top ten account for 1.1%. This TCR was sampled from an adult with an advanced solid tumor such as melanoma, head and neck, liver or kidney cancer. The chain has TRBV27 and TRBJ1-1; a possible D gene is TRBD1 (6 bases). The sample consisted of CD4+ or CD8+ T cells sorted from blood, taken in a trial of the OX40 agonist ivuxolimab. The CDR3 loop is CASSQQGNTEAFF. The CDR3 region has the DNA TGTGCCAGCAGCCAACAGGGGAACACTGAAGCTTTCTTT.